The T cell receptor (beta chain) described here comes from a study of immune evolution from preneoplasia to lung adenocarcinoma. Findings of the study overall: Clonality was highest in normal lung, lower in later-stage lesions apparently.

As concerns this clone: Its target is not known.

The CDR3 has 18 amino acids. The ends lost 3 bases at V and 2 bases at J; junction bases unmatched: 15. CDR1 and CDR2 from the germline V gene are KGHSH and LQKENI. Sequenced by immunoSEQ multiplex PCR; TCRdb stores in-frame clones only, minus some. The sample lists approximately 6,100 clones; around 79% were seen once. Source material: FFPE adjacent normal lung tissue. This rearrangement joins TRBV18 to TRBJ1-2, with 7 bases lining up with TRBD1. The source of this sequence is a person aged 70 to 85 with lung adenocarcinoma. DNA of the CDR3: TGTGCCAGCTCACCGAGCCTCCATACGGCGGGACAGAACTATGGCTACACCTTC. Translation: CASSPSLHTAGQNYGYTF.